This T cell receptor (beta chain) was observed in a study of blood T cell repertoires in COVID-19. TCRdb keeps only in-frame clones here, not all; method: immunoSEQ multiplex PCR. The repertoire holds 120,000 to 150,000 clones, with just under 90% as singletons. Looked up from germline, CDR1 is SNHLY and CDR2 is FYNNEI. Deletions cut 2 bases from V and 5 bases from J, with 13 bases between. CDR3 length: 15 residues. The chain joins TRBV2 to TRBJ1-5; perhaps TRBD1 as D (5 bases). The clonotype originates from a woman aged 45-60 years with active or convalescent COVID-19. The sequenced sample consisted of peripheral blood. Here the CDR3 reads CASSEPGEWDQPQHF. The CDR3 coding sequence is TGTGCCAGCAGTGAACCGGGGGAGTGGGATCAGCCCCAGCATTTT.